This T cell receptor beta chain was identified during a study of a mutant IDH1 vaccine in newly diagnosed glioma. Study as a whole: V12 came at week 35, V13 at week 47.

Using immunoSEQ multiplex PCR, the repertoire was profiled, and TCRdb retains in-frame clones only, with some absent. The sample has about 69,000 clones, about 87% seen once; the top ten hold roughly 2%. Concerning this clone itself: The antigen is unknown.

Time point given: week 35, safety follow-up. The study gave 300 ug of mutant IDH1 20-mer peptide per vaccine dose, with topical imiquimod. The germline V and J ends were trimmed by 6 bases and 0 bases, with 13 bases remaining between them. The CDR3 covers 15 residues. Germline V gene lookup returns CDR1 SGHTA and CDR2 FQGTGA. Sequences were derived from PBMCs, sampled from a glioma patient whose treatment included an IDH1 peptide vaccine. This sequence originates from a man under 40 with glioma. This chain joins TRBV7-3 and TRBJ2-3; D uncertain. DNA for the CDR3: TGTGCCAGCAGTCAAGGAGTCACTAGCACAGATACGCAGTATTTT. The encoded protein is CASSQGVTSTDTQYF.